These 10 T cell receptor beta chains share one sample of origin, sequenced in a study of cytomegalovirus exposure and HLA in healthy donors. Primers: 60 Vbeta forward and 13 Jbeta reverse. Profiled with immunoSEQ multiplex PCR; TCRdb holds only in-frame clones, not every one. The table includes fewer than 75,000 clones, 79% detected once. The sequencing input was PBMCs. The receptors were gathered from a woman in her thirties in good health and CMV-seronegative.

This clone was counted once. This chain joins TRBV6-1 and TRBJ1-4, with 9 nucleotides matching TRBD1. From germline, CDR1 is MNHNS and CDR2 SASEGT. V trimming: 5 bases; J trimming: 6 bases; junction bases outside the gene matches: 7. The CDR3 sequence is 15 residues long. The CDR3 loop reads CASSRDRGIYEKLFF. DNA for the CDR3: TGTGCCAGCAGTAGAGACAGGGGGATCTATGAAAAACTGTTTTTT.

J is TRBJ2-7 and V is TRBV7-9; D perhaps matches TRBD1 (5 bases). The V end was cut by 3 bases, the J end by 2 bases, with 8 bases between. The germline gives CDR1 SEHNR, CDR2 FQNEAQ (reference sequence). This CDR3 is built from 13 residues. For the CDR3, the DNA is TGTGCCAGCAGCTTGACAGTCGCCTACGAGCAGTACTTC. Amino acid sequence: CASSLTVAYEQYF.

In DNA, the CDR3 is TGTGCCAGCAGTGAATACTCGCGGGGGGGCGGGGTGCAGTATTTT. This codes for CASSEYSRGGGVQYF. The rearrangement uses TRBV6-1 and TRBJ2-3, with TRBD2 identical over 9 bases. CDR3 length equals 15 residues. The ends lost 2 bases at V and 11 bases at J; junction bases unmatched: 11. CDR1 and CDR2 (germline): MNHNS, SASEGT.

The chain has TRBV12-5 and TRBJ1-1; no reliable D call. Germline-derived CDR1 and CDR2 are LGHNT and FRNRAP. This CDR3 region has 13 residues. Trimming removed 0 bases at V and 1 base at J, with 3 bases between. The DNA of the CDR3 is TGTGCTAGTGGTTTGGTCCAGAACACTGAAGCTTTCTTT. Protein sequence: CASGLVQNTEAFF.

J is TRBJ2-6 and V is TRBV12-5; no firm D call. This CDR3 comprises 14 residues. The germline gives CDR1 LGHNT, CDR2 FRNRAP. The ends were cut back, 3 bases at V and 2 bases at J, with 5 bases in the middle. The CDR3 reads CASGLEAGANVLTF. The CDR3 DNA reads TGTGCTAGTGGTTTAGAGGCTGGGGCCAACGTCCTGACTTTC.

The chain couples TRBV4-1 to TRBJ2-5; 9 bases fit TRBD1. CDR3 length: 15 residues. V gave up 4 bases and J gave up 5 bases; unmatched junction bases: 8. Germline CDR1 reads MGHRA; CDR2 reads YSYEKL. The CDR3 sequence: CASSPINRGQETQYF. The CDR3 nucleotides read TGCGCCAGCAGCCCAATAAACAGGGGGCAGGAGACCCAGTACTTC.

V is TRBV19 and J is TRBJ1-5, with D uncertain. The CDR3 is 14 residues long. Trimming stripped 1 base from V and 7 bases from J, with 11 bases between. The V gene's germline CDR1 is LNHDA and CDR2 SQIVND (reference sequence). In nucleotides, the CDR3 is TGTGCCAGTAGTATAGGGGCCGCCTCCCAGCCCCAGCATTTT. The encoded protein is CASSIGAASQPQHF.

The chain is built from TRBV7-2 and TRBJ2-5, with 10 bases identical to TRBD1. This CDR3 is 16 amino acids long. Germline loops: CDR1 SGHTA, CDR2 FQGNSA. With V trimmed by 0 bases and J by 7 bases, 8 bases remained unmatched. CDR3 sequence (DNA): TGTGCCAGCAGCTTAGCTGGGACAGGGGAGGGTCGGACCCAGTACTTC. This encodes CASSLAGTGEGRTQYF.

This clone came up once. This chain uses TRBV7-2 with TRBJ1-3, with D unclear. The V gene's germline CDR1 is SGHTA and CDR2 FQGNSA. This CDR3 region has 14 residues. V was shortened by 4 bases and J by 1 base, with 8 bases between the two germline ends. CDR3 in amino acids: CASSSVGSGNTIYF. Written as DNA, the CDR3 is TGTGCCAGCAGCTCCGTCGGGTCTGGAAACACCATATATTTT.

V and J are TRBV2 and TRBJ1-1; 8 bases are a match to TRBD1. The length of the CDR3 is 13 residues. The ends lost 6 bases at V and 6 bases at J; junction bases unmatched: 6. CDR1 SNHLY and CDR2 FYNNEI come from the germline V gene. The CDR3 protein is CASRGTGIPEAFF. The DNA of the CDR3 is TGTGCCAGCAGAGGGACAGGAATTCCTGAAGCTTTCTTT. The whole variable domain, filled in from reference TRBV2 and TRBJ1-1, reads EPEVTQTPSHQVTQMGQEVILRCVPISNHLYFYWYRQILGQKVEFLVSFYNNEISEKSEIFDDQFSVERPDGSNFTLKIRSTKLEDSAMYFCASRGTGIPEAFFGQGTRLTVV.